The source of this TCR beta chain is a study of T cell responses to AZD1222 COVID-19 vaccine. About the research overall: The study pooled second doses at about 4 or about 12 weeks. Study outcomes and limitations: Regions left unmutated in variants are reportedly the target of nearly half of spike-specific TCRs.

The CDR3 length is 15 residues. Germline V gene data show CDR1 as MNHEY and CDR2 as SVGAGI. With V trimmed by 8 bases and J by 0 bases, 7 bases remained unmatched. As concerns this clone: Antigen: not known.

Clones were sequenced by immunoSEQ multiplex PCR, and TCRdb holds only the in-frame ones, with some missing. The table includes 110,000 to 150,000 clones, roughly 92% detected once. The specimen was peripheral blood, collected on day 0 of AZD1222 vaccination. The clonotype originates from an adult in good health. The rearrangement uses TRBV6-5 and TRBJ1-5, with TRBD1 matching over 7 bases. CDR3 sequence reads: CASCRGVHSNQPQHF. The CDR3 DNA reads as TGTGCCAGCTGCAGGGGGGTTCATAGCAATCAGCCCCAGCATTTT.